Listed below are T cell receptor beta chains from one sample, sequenced in a study of cytomegalovirus exposure and HLA in healthy donors. Libraries were prepared by immunoSEQ multiplex PCR; TCRdb keeps only in-frame clonotypes and omits some of them. The table shows 90,000 to 110,000 clones, with 73% occurring only once. The specimen was PBMCs. Source of these receptors: a man between 40 and 49 years old in good health and CMV-seronegative. Both conserved end residues are part of each CDR3. A D gene is named only where the DNA matches it firmly. Rows give clone size only sometimes, using once, few, many, or a class for an expanded clone.

J gene | D gene | clone size | V gene | CDR3 DNA | CDR3 protein
TRBJ2-2 | TRBD2 | - | TRBV4-1 | TGCGCCAGCAGCCAAGAGAGACTAGCGGGGCCCAGTAACACCGGGGAGCTGTTTTTT | CASSQERLAGPSNTGELFF
TRBJ1-5 | TRBD1 | - | TRBV2 | TGTGCCAGCCGACAGGGAAGGTCGGGTCAGCCCCAGCATTTT | CASRQGRSGQPQHF
TRBJ1-2 | - | - | TRBV6-6 | TGTGCCAGCAGTTACGTCCCATCGGAGGGCTACACCTTC | CASSYVPSEGYTF
TRBJ2-7 | - | - | TRBV27 | TGTGCCAGCAGAGGAGGACAGGGAGGGACCTACGAGCAGTACTTC | CASRGGQGGTYEQYF
TRBJ1-6 | - | - | TRBV4-3 | TGCGCCAGCAGCCAAGATAGAGCGGGGGAGGGTACCCTCCACTTT | CASSQDRAGEGTLHF
TRBJ2-7 | - | - | TRBV7-9 | TGTGCCAGCAGCGGGCCTACACAGGGATACCACGAGCAGTACTTC | CASSGPTQGYHEQYF
TRBJ1-2 | TRBD1 | - | TRBV19 | TGTGCCAGTAGTAGGACAGGGGGCACCTATGGCTACACCTTC | CASSRTGGTYGYTF
TRBJ2-1 | TRBD2 | - | TRBV2 | TGTGCCAGCAGTAGGCGGGGGGGCCTGGATGAGCAGTTCTTC | CASSRRGGLDEQFF
TRBJ2-7 | TRBD1 | - | TRBV11-2 | TGTGCCAGCAGCTTAAGGGGGGGGACAGGGGGATCCTACGAGCAGTACTTC | CASSLRGGTGGSYEQYF
TRBJ1-1 | - | - | TRBV7-6 | TGTGCCAGCAGCTTGGGCAGCACGAACACTGAAGCTTTCTTT | CASSLGSTNTEAFF
TRBJ1-2 | TRBD1 | - | TRBV18 | TGTGCCAGCTCACCCCCAGGGGGCGGCTATGGCTACACCTTC | CASSPPGGGYGYTF
TRBJ2-3 | - | few | TRBV30 | TGTGCCTGGAGTGTACCAGTCAGCACAGATACGCAGTATTTT | CAWSVPVSTDTQYF
TRBJ1-1 | - | few | TRBV20-1 | TGCAGTGCCCTCGGGAACACTGAAGCTTTCTTT | CSALGNTEAFF
TRBJ1-1 | TRBD1 | - | TRBV29-1 | TGCAGCGTTGAGGCCCCGGGACAGGGGAACACTGAAGCTTTCTTT | CSVEAPGQGNTEAFF
TRBJ2-2 | - | once | TRBV15 | TGTGCCACCAGCAGTCGTGTCCCGAACACCGGGGAGCTGTTTTTT | CATSSRVPNTGELFF
TRBJ1-5 | TRBD1 | - | TRBV28 | TGTGCCAGCAGCCTACTTGGACAGGGGGTCAATCAGCCCCAGCATTTT | CASSLLGQGVNQPQHF
TRBJ1-1 | - | - | TRBV6-5 | TGTGCCGTGGGGGCGTCGCGGAACACTGAAGCTTTCTTT | CAVGASRNTEAFF
TRBJ1-4 | - | once | TRBV2 | TGTGCCAGCGCTCTCGGTGGAGCGTCAGAACTGTTTTTT | CASALGGASELFF
TRBJ2-3 | TRBD2 | - | TRBV7-9 | TGTGCCAGCAGCAAGAGCGGGGGGCTGACAGATACGCAGTATTTT | CASSKSGGLTDTQYF
TRBJ2-7 | TRBD2 | - | TRBV9 | TGTGCCAGCAGCACCCAAGCGGGGGCGGCCTACGAGCAGTACTTC | CASSTQAGAAYEQYF
TRBJ2-7 | TRBD2 | - | TRBV4-3 | TGCGCCAGCAGCCAAGACCAGGGACTAGCGCTTTACGAGCAGTACTTC | CASSQDQGLALYEQYF
TRBJ2-2 | TRBD1 | - | TRBV10-3 | TGTGCCATCAAGGGACAGGGTCATGGCACCGGGGAGCTGTTTTTT | CAIKGQGHGTGELFF
TRBJ2-1 | TRBD2 | - | TRBV2 | TGTGCCAGCAGGGAAACTAGCGGGGTTCACTTCTTC | CASRETSGVHFF
TRBJ1-6 | TRBD1 | - | TRBV5-1 | TGCGCCAGCAGGACCGGGACAGGGGTGTCACCCCTCCACTTT | CASRTGTGVSPLHF